The 5 T cell receptor beta chains presented below share a single source sample, sequenced in a study of blood T cell repertoires in COVID-19. The protocol was immunoSEQ multiplex PCR, while the TCRdb copy is restricted to in-frame clones and leaves out a portion. The table includes almost 80,000 clones, about four fifths detected once. Source material: peripheral blood. The source is a woman between 70 and 85 years old with acute or convalescent COVID-19.

The chain employs TRBV20-1 and TRBJ2-3, with TRBD2 as a possible D gene (6 bases). The length of the CDR3 is 16 residues. Looked up from germline, CDR1 is DFQATT and CDR2 is SNEGSKA (reference sequence). Deletions cut 3 bases from V and 4 bases from J, with 20 bases between. CDR3 sequence reads: CSASRYDNGGSDTQYF. DNA for the CDR3: TGCAGTGCTAGTCGGTACGACAACGGGGGATCAGATACGCAGTATTTT.

V is TRBV7-9 and J is TRBJ2-3; the match to TRBD1 covers 7 bases. V shed 6 bases and J 1 base; nucleotides not matched to a gene: 7. The CDR3 is made up of 15 amino acids. Germline V CDR1 and CDR2: SEHNR, FQNEAQ (reference sequence). The CDR3 DNA is TGTGCCAGCAGTACCGACAGGGCTCGCACAGATACGCAGTATTTT. It codes for CASSTDRARTDTQYF.

The chain uses TRBV9 and TRBJ1-6; the D gene is possibly TRBD1 (6 bases). The CDR3 runs 16 residues. Germline CDR1 reads SGDLS; CDR2 reads YYNGEE. V was cut by 0 bases and J by 2 bases, with 9 bases left in between. The CDR3 DNA reads TGTGCCAGCAGCGTAGGAGGGGGAACCTATAATTCACCCCTCCACTTT. It encodes CASSVGGGTYNSPLHF.

This chain links TRBV19 with TRBJ2-5; 11 positions agree with TRBD2. The CDR3 length is 15 residues. The germline V gene has CDR1 LNHDA and CDR2 SQIVND (reference sequence). The ends lost 5 bases at V and 2 bases at J; junction bases unmatched: 4. CDR3 region: CASSLLAGGQETQYF. The CDR3, as DNA: TGTGCCAGTAGTCTATTAGCGGGAGGGCAAGAGACCCAGTACTTC.

V and J are TRBV14 and TRBJ1-6; possibly TRBD1 for D (6 bases). The length of the CDR3 is 14 residues. V was cut by 3 bases and J by 5 bases, with 8 bases left in between. Looked up from germline, CDR1 is SGHDN and CDR2 is FVKESK. CDR3 residues: CASSHRGDNSPLHF. The CDR3 nucleotides read TGTGCCAGCAGCCACAGGGGAGATAATTCACCCCTCCACTTT.